This T cell receptor (beta chain) was captured in a study of monozygotic twins with inflammatory bowel disease. Overall study findings and caveats: With inverse Simpson as the measure, TCRbeta diversity was lower in IBD patients than in healthy co-twins.

The authors isolated total RNA from whole blood without sorting T cells. TCRalpha along with TCRbeta cDNA was subjected to two nested PCRs lasting roughly 15 and 9 cycles. TCRdb reprocessed the 5' RACE reads, keeping one entry per CDR3 protein, no DNA. The listing records around 99,000 distinct CDR3 sequences. On this clonotype itself: Its antigen is not identified.

Germline CDR1 SGHRS, CDR2 YFSETQ. The CDR3 sequence is 13 residues long. Source material: blood. The rearrangement joins TRBV5-1 to TRBJ2-3. The TCR was taken from a human donor with ulcerative colitis or Crohn's disease, or a healthy co-twin of an affected twin (not recorded which). This CDR3 is CASSSGVSDTQYF.